This T cell receptor (beta chain) emerged from a study of T cell responses to AZD1222 COVID-19 vaccine listed by TCRdb under 2021. For the study in its entirety: Because spike-specific TCR depth and breadth did not differ between the two schedules, AZD1222 recipients who got a second dose at roughly 4 weeks were pooled with those who got a second dose at roughly 12 weeks. A total of approximately 240 trial participants underwent TCR sequencing, of whom about 200 had received two doses of AZD1222 and roughly 26 had received two doses of the MenACWY control vaccine. Trial participants were enrolled by age into 18-55, 56-69 and 70-plus year subgroups, with about 150, 28 and 57 TCR-sequenced participants respectively. The investigation overall reported the following: Conclusions about previously exposed vaccinees are limited, since just five to seven AZD1222 recipients were seropositive for SARS-CoV-2 at baseline. Participants were mostly white British, with more females than males. The authors suggested clonal diversity may have been underestimated. The whole spike protein was spanned by vaccine-associated CD4 TCRs, and dominant responses were seen in regions 160-218 and 743-854. Reportedly, close to half of the unique spike-specific TCRs recognized epitopes lying outside the regions that are mutated in the B.1.351 and B.1.1.7 variants. The 56-69-year group was small, and its depth increase did not reach significance, likely because of low power. After two AZD1222 doses, spike-specific TCR breadth and depth were significantly higher than at day 0 and than in MenACWY recipients. No day 14 peak-response samples were available, so repertoires were characterized only after the peak T cell response.

Turning to this clone: This clone's antigen is unknown. Qualities for individual bases were not recorded, and no much larger clone is one base off.

The CDR3 goes from the cysteine to the phenylalanine over 14 residues. Only CDR3 DNA remains: 42 bases, in frame from the first base. CDR1 is given as SGHVS and CDR2 as FQNEAQ, both from the germline V gene. V is clipped by 1 base and J by 5 bases, and the sequence between their germline boundaries is 12 bases long. The time point label for this specimen denotes: baseline before first vaccination. Vaccinee samples came from UK trials COV001 and COV002, including a single-blind randomized controlled phase 2/3 trial of AZD1222 (ChAdOx1 nCoV-19) in healthy adults. For TCRbeta chain sequencing, PBMC samples from trial participants were taken at day 0 and at day 28 after the second dose. The CDR3 regions of human TCRbeta chains were subjected to immunosequencing. From the authors' description of their analysis: Repertoire TCRs were matched against a reference library of SARS-CoV-2-specific TCRs generated with the MIRA antigen-specificity platform. Breadth was defined as the fraction of unique TCRs that were SARS-CoV-2-associated. Depth was defined as the fraction of total T cells that were SARS-CoV-2-associated. Each spike-specific TCR was assigned to its reactive spike region and to a CD4 or CD8 class using the MIRA data. Log10-transformed breadth and depth values were compared by one-way ANOVA with Sidak's multiple comparisons tests. TCRdb took over this immuneACCESS table, retaining in-frame rearrangements with V and J assigned. Such tables are incomplete; in checked studies, under half of the missing clones stem from an unresolved V gene, and the remainder is unexplained. Clonal size and the V and J genes are those of that table, whereas D and trimming came from the DNA. The sample table shows over 100,000 clones, and more than 90% are seen once. The ten largest account for approximately 1.8% of the sample.

The chain joins TRBV7-8 to TRBJ2-7, with no reliable assignment of the D segment. The sequence was collected from an adult in good health. Sequences were derived from peripheral blood, sampled on day 0 of AZD1222 vaccination. The nucleotide sequence reads TGTGCCAGCAGCTTAGAACAAGCCTTGAACGAGCAGTACTTC. Its translation is CASSLEQALNEQYF.